This T cell receptor beta chain was recorded in a study of vaccination effects on CD4 cells after COVID-19. On this clone: The antigen is undetermined.

Looked up from germline, CDR1 is SGDLS and CDR2 is YYNGEE. Trimming stripped 3 bases from V and 10 bases from J, with 21 bases between. The CDR3 consists of 15 residues. Isolation of CD4+ T cells took place after less than twelve days of culture. Each participant was given two doses of one vaccine (BNT162b2 or mRNA-1273). Vaccine recipients lacked prior SARS-CoV-2 infection and had negative nucleocapsid antibodies. IL-2 medium took the place of half the medium on both days 3 and 7. Generated by immunoSEQ multiplex PCR, the TCRdb table keeps only in-frame clones and is missing some. Of more than 35,000 clones listed, around 70% are singletons.

The V and J genes are TRBV9 and TRBJ2-3; tentative D call: TRBD2 (7 bases). Sequenced here: CD4+ T cells from PBMCs cultured without peptide, sampled after COVID-19 vaccination. The receptor was isolated from a human donor who received a COVID-19 vaccine. The CDR3 DNA follows: TGTGCCAGCAGCGCAGAGGGCGGGGGCTCCCTCCCGCAGTATTTT. This codes for CASSAEGGGSLPQYF.